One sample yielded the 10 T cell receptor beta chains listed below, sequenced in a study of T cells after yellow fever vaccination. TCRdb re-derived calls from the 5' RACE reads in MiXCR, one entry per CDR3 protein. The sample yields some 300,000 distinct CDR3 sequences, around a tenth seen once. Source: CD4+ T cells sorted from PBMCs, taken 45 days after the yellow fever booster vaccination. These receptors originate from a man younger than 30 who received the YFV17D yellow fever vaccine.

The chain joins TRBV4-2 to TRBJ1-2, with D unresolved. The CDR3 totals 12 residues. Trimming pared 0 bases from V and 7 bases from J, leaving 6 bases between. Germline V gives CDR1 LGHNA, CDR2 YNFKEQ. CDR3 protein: CASSQDRVGYTF. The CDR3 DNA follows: TGTGCCAGCAGCCAAGATCGGGTTGGCTACACCTTC.

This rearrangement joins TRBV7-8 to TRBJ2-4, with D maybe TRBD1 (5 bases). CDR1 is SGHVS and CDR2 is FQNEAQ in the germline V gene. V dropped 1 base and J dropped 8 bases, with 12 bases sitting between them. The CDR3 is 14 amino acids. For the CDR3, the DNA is TGTGCCAGCAGCTTAGAAGGGGTCTCGGACATTCAGTACTTC. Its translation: CASSLEGVSDIQYF.

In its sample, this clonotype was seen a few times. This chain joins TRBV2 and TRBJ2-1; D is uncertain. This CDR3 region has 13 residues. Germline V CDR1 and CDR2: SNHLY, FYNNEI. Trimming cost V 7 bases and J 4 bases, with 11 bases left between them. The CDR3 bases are TGTGCCAGCACCCAAGGACCGTACAATGAGCAGTTCTTC. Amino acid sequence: CASTQGPYNEQFF.

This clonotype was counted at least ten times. DNA for the CDR3: TGTGCCAGCACCCTGGGCGGGGGGCTCTCCTACGAGCAGTACTTC. It encodes CASTLGGGLSYEQYF. The chain is built from TRBV6-5 and TRBJ2-7; 8 nucleotides line up with TRBD2. With V trimmed by 7 bases and J by 0 bases, 8 bases remained unmatched. The germline V gene has CDR1 MNHEY and CDR2 SVGAGI. This CDR3 is built from 15 residues.

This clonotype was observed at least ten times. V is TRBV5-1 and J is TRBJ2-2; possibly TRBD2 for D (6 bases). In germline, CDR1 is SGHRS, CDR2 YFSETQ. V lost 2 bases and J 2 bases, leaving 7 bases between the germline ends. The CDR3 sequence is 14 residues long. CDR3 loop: CASSFGTNTGELFF. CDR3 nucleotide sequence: TGCGCCAGCAGCTTCGGGACTAACACCGGGGAGCTGTTTTTT.

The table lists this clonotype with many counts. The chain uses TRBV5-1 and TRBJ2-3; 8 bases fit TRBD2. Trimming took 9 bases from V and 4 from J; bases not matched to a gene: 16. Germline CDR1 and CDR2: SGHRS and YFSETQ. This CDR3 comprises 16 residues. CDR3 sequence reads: CAISYGLADGPDTQYF. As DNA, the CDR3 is TGCGCCATCTCCTACGGACTAGCCGATGGTCCAGATACGCAGTATTTT.

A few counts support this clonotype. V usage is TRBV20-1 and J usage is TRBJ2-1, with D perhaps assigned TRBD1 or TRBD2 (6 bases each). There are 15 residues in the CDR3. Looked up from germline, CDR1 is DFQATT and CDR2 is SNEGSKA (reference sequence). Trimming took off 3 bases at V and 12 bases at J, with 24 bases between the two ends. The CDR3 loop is CSASAPGSGANGQFF. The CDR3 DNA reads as TGCAGTGCTAGCGCCCCCGGTTCGGGGGCCAACGGGCAGTTCTTC.

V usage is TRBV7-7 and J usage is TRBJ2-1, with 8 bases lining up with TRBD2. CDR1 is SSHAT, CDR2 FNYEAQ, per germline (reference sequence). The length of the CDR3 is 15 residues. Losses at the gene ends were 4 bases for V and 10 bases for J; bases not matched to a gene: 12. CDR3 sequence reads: CASSSGLVGVGEQFF. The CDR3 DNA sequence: TGTGCCAGCAGCTCGGGACTAGTGGGAGTCGGGGAGCAGTTCTTC.

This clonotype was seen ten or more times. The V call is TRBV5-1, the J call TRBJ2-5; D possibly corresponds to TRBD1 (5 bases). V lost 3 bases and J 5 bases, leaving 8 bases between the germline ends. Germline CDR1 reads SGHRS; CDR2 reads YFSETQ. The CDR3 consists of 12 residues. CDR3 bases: TGCGCCAGCAGCTGGGGCGAGGAGACCCAGTACTTC. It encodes CASSWGEETQYF.

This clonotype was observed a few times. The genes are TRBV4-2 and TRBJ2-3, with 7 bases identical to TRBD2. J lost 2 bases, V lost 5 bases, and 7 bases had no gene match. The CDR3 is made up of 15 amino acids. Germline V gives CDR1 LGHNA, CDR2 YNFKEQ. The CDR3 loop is CASSGLADITDTQYF. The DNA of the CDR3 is TGTGCCAGCAGCGGGCTAGCGGACATCACAGATACGCAGTATTTT.